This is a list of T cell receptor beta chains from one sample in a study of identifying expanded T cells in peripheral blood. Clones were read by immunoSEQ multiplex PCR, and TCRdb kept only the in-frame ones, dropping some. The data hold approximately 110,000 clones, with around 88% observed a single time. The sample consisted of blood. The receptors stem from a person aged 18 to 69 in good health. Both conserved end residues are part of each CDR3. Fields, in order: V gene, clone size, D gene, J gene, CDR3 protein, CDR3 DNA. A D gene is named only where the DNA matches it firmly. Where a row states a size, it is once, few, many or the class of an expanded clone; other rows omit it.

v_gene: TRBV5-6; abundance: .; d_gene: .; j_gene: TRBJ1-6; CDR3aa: CASSPTRGGANSPLHF; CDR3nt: TGTGCCAGCAGCCCCACTCGGGGCGGGGCTAATTCACCCCTCCACTTT
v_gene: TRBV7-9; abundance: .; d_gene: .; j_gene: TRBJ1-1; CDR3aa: CASSLRQGNTEAFF; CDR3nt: TGTGCCAGCAGCCTCCGGCAGGGGAACACTGAAGCTTTCTTT
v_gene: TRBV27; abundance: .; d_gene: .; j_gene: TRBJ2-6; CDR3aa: CASSLGVGAGANVLTF; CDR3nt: TGTGCCAGCAGTTTGGGGGTGGGGGCTGGGGCCAACGTCCTGACTTTC
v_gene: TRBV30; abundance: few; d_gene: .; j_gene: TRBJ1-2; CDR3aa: CAWRLQGGFYGYTF; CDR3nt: TGTGCCTGGAGGTTACAGGGAGGCTTTTATGGCTACACCTTC
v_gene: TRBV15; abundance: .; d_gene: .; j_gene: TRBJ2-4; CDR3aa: CATSRDMGIQYF; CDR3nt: TGTGCCACCAGCAGAGATATGGGCATTCAGTACTTC
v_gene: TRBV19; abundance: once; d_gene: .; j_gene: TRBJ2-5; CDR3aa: CATSDRIIGTQYF; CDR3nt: TGTGCCACCTCGGACAGAATAATCGGGACCCAGTACTTC
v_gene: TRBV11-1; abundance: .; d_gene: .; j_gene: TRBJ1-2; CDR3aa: CASSLSALEGYTF; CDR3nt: TGTGCCAGCAGCCTCTCGGCCCTGGAGGGCTACACCTTC
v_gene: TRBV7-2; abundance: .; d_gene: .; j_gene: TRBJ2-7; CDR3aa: CASSPLGGSVYEQYF; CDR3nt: TGTGCCAGCAGCCCCTTAGGGGGATCTGTCTACGAGCAGTACTTC
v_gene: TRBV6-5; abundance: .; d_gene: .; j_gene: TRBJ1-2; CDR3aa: CASSYGWEVGGYTF; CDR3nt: TGTGCCAGCAGTTACGGTTGGGAGGTGGGGGGCTACACCTTC
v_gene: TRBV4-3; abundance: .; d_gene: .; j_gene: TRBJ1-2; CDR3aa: CASSQGNSDDYGYTF; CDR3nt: TGCGCCAGCAGCCAAGGTAACAGTGACGACTATGGCTACACCTTC
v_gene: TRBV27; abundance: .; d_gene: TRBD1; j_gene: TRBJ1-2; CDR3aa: CASFDRTGPNYGYTF; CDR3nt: TGTGCCAGCTTTGACCGGACAGGCCCAAACTATGGCTACACCTTC
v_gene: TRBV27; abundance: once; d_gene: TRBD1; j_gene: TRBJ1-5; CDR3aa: CASSPFGTGDQPQHF; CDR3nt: TGTGCCAGCAGCCCCTTCGGGACAGGAGATCAGCCCCAGCATTTT
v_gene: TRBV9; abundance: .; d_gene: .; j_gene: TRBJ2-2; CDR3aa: CASSVGWEAGELFF; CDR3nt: TGTGCCAGCAGCGTAGGGTGGGAGGCCGGGGAGCTGTTTTTT
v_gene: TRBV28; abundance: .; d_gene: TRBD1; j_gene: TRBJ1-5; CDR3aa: CASSASYRGRQPQHF; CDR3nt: TGTGCCAGCAGTGCCTCCTACAGGGGAAGACAGCCCCAGCATTTT
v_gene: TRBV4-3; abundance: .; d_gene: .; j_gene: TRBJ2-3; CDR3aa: CASSQESMVADTQYF; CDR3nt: TGCGCCAGCAGCCAAGAGAGTATGGTGGCAGATACGCAGTATTTT
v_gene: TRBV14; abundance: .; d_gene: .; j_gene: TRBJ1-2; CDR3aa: CASSPQYNYGYTF; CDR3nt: TGTGCCAGCAGCCCCCAGTATAACTATGGCTACACCTTC
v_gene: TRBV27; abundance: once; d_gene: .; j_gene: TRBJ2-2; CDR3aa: CASSYSGFTGELFF; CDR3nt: TGTGCCAGCAGTTATTCCGGGTTCACCGGGGAGCTGTTTTTT
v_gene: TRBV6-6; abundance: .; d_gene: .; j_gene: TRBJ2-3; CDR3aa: CASRGQWSTDTQYF; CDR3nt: TGTGCCAGCAGAGGACAGTGGAGCACAGATACGCAGTATTTT
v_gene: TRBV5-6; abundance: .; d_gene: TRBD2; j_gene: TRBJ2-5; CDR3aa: CASSLRWGGETQYF; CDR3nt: TGTGCCAGCAGCTTACGCTGGGGAGGGGAGACCCAGTACTTC
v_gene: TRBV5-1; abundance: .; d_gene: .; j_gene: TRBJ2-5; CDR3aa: CASSKRTANQETQYF; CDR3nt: TGCGCCAGCAGCAAAAGGACAGCAAACCAAGAGACCCAGTACTTC
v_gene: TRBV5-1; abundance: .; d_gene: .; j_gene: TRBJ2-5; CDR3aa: CASRSTSAIGTQYF; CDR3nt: TGCGCCAGTAGGTCCACGTCCGCAATCGGGACCCAGTACTTC
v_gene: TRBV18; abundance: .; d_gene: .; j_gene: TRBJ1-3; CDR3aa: CASSPPGTSGNTIYF; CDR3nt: TGTGCCAGCTCACCACCAGGAACCAGTGGAAACACCATATATTTT
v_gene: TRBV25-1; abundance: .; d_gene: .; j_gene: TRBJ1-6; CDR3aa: CASSEGTVKRSYNSPLHF; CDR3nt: TGTGCCAGCAGTGAGGGGACGGTAAAACGCTCCTATAATTCACCCCTCCACTTT
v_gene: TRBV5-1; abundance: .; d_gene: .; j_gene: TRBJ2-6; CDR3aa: CASSGGTRYSGANVLTF; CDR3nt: TGCGCCAGCAGCGGCGGGACACGCTACTCTGGGGCCAACGTCCTGACTTTC
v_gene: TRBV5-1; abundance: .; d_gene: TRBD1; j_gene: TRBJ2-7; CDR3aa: CASSLDPGGEREQYF; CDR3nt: TGCGCCAGCAGCTTGGATCCAGGGGGAGAACGGGAGCAGTACTTC
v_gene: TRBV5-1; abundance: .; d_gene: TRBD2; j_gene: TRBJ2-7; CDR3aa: CASSTKALAGPYEQYF; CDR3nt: TGCGCCAGCAGCACGAAGGCACTAGCGGGACCCTACGAGCAGTACTTC
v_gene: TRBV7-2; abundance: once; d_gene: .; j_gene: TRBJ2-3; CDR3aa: CASSITSRATGTDTQYF; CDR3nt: TGTGCCAGCAGCATTACGTCTAGGGCTACGGGCACAGATACGCAGTATTTT
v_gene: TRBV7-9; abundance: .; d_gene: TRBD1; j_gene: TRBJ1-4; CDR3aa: CASSYTGTGLREKLFF; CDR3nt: TGTGCCAGCAGCTACACCGGGACAGGGTTAAGGGAAAAACTGTTTTTT
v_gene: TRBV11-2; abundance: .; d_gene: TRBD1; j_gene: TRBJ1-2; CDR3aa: CASSLDRTGDELANYGYTF; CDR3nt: TGTGCCAGCAGCTTAGACCGGACAGGGGACGAGTTAGCTAACTATGGCTACACCTTC
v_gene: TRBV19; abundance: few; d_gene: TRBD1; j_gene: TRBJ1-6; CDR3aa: CASSMEQGASGSPLHF; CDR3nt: TGTGCCAGTAGTATGGAACAGGGGGCAAGTGGTTCACCCCTCCACTTT
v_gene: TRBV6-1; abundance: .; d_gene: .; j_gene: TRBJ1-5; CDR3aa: CASSDTGSNQPQHF; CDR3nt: TGTGCCAGCAGTGACACGGGAAGCAATCAGCCCCAGCATTTT
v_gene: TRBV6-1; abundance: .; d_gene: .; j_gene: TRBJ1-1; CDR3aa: CASSELPTRSNTEAFF; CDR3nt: TGTGCCAGCAGTGAACTCCCAACCAGGAGTAACACTGAAGCTTTCTTT
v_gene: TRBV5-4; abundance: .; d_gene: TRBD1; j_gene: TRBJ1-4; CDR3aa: CASSLETGTATEKLFF; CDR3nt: TGTGCCAGCAGCTTGGAGACCGGGACAGCTACCGAAAAACTGTTTTTT